A selection of T cell receptor beta chains follows, all from one sample in a study of PD-1 blockade in mismatch repair-deficient tumors. Libraries were prepared by immunoSEQ multiplex PCR; TCRdb keeps only in-frame clonotypes and omits some of them. The sample has over 100,000 clones, around 80% seen once. The material sequenced was peripheral blood, taken 60 weeks after starting pembrolizumab. The receptors were gathered from an adult with mismatch repair-deficient cancer. The CDR3 runs from the conserved cysteine through the conserved F or W. D genes are given only for firm matches. The listing skips clone size in some rows; elsewhere it reads once, few, many or a size class.

CDR3aa,CDR3nt,abundance,j_gene,v_gene,d_gene
CASSFRTGVGGYTF,TGTGCCAGCAGCTTTCGAACAGGGGTAGGAGGCTACACCTTC,.,TRBJ1-2,TRBV11-1,TRBD1
CASSGGDAEETQYF,TGTGCCAGCAGCGGTGGGGATGCAGAGGAGACCCAGTACTTC,.,TRBJ2-5,TRBV9,.
CASTWTGTLSNQPQHF,TGTGCCAGCACCTGGACAGGGACTCTTAGCAATCAGCCCCAGCATTTT,once,TRBJ1-5,TRBV21-1,.
CASSYSTDPNEQFF,TGTGCCAGCAGTTACTCGACCGACCCCAATGAGCAGTTCTTC,.,TRBJ2-1,TRBV6-6,.
CASSLRPANTEAFF,TGTGCCAGCAGCTTACGTCCGGCGAACACTGAAGCTTTCTTT,.,TRBJ1-1,TRBV13,.
CAITSDGTQETQYF,TGTGCCATCACAAGCGACGGAACCCAAGAGACCCAGTACTTC,few,TRBJ2-5,TRBV10-3,.
CAWTTSGSNEQFF,TGTGCCTGGACTACTAGCGGGAGCAATGAGCAGTTCTTC,.,TRBJ2-1,TRBV30,TRBD2
CASSSHRANQETQYF,TGTGCCAGCAGCTCTCACCGGGCGAACCAAGAGACCCAGTACTTC,once,TRBJ2-5,TRBV9,.
CAWSKRQWMNTEAFF,TGTGCCTGGAGTAAAAGACAGTGGATGAACACTGAAGCTTTCTTT,.,TRBJ1-1,TRBV30,.
CASKGQEIYGYTF,TGTGCCAGCAAGGGACAGGAAATCTATGGCTACACCTTC,once,TRBJ1-2,TRBV5-8,TRBD1
CASSKDSWVAGGPDYEQYF,TGTGCCAGCAGCAAAGATTCTTGGGTAGCGGGAGGCCCAGACTACGAGCAGTACTTC,.,TRBJ2-7,TRBV21-1,.
CASSLDRTEPTVIYGYTF,TGTGCCAGCAGCTTAGACAGAACAGAACCAACCGTAATCTATGGCTACACCTTC,.,TRBJ1-2,TRBV7-2,.
CASSLEAGYYNEQFF,TGTGCCAGCAGCTTGGAGGCAGGGTACTACAATGAGCAGTTCTTC,.,TRBJ2-1,TRBV5-5,.
CAIRQGLTGELFF,TGTGCCATCAGGCAGGGCCTCACCGGGGAGCTGTTTTTT,few,TRBJ2-2,TRBV10-3,.